These T cell receptor beta chains were read from a single sample in a study of blood T cell repertoires in COVID-19. This table comes from immunoSEQ multiplex PCR, and its TCRdb copy is limited to in-frame clones, with some not included. Of just over 300,000 clones in the sample, roughly 90% were seen once. The material sequenced was peripheral blood. Source of these receptors: a woman under 40 with COVID-19, enrolled during active disease. The CDR3 runs from the conserved cysteine through the conserved F or W. Fields, in order: V gene, clone size, J gene, D gene, CDR3 protein, CDR3 DNA. D genes are given only for firm matches. Where a row states a size, it is once, few, many or the class of an expanded clone; other rows omit it.

>TRBV30|-|TRBJ2-7|TRBD1
CAWSTGTGSYEQYF
TGTGCCTGGAGTACCGGGACAGGGTCCTACGAGCAGTACTTC
>TRBV5-1|-|TRBJ1-1|-
CASSSNSYMNTEAFF
TGCGCCAGCAGCTCCAATAGCTACATGAACACTGAAGCTTTCTTT
>TRBV4-1|-|TRBJ2-1|TRBD2
CASSRLAGVFNEQFF
TGCGCCAGCAGCCGACTAGCGGGGGTGTTCAATGAGCAGTTCTTC
>TRBV2|-|TRBJ1-2|-
CASSEGTDYGYTF
TGTGCCAGCAGTGAAGGGACAGACTATGGCTACACCTTC
>TRBV4-1|-|TRBJ1-2|-
CASSQEDRANYGYTF
TGCGCCAGCAGCCAAGAGGACAGAGCCAACTATGGCTACACCTTC
>TRBV28|-|TRBJ2-3|TRBD2
CASSPWAGEPTDTQYF
TGTGCCAGCAGCCCCTGGGCGGGGGAGCCCACAGATACGCAGTATTTT
>TRBV5-4|-|TRBJ1-6|-
CASSLVGGISPLHF
TGTGCCAGCAGCTTGGTCGGGGGGATTTCACCCCTCCACTTT
>TRBV2|-|TRBJ1-1|-
CASLGTPNTEAFF
TGTGCCAGCCTCGGGACACCGAACACTGAAGCTTTCTTT
>TRBV19|-|TRBJ1-1|-
CASSTNPGYGGTEAFF
TGTGCCAGTAGTACAAACCCAGGTTATGGAGGCACTGAAGCTTTCTTT
>TRBV6-2/TRBV6-3|-|TRBJ2-7|-
CASSINQVSYEQYF
TGTGCCAGCAGCATAAACCAGGTGTCCTACGAGCAGTACTTC
>TRBV19|-|TRBJ2-2|-
CASSWGTNTGELFF
TGTGCCAGTAGTTGGGGGACAAACACCGGGGAGCTGTTTTTT
>TRBV5-6|-|TRBJ2-7|TRBD1
CASSFGRGPYEQYF
TGTGCCAGCAGCTTCGGCAGGGGGCCGTACGAGCAGTACTTC
>TRBV5-6|-|TRBJ1-1|-
CASSSGHLGEAFF
TGTGCCAGCAGCTCGGGACACCTGGGAGAAGCTTTCTTT
>TRBV24-1|-|TRBJ2-3|-
CATGHLGTQYF
TGTGCCACCGGCCACCTTGGTACGCAGTATTTT
>TRBV29-1|-|TRBJ1-2|TRBD1
CSVIRTGAVYGYTF
TGCAGCGTCATAAGGACAGGGGCAGTATACGGCTACACCTTC
>TRBV6-6|-|TRBJ2-2|-
CASRDSGELFF
TGTGCCAGCAGGGACTCCGGGGAGCTGTTTTTT
>TRBV19|once|TRBJ2-6|-
CASSILLGLGANVLTF
TGTGCCAGTAGTATCTTATTGGGGCTAGGGGCCAACGTCCTGACTTTC
>TRBV27|-|TRBJ1-2|TRBD1
CASKFQGALAGYTF
TGTGCCAGCAAGTTCCAGGGGGCGCTTGCTGGCTACACCTTC
>TRBV6-5|-|TRBJ1-1|TRBD1
CASSYARGLGTEAFF
TGTGCCAGCAGTTACGCGAGGGGGCTGGGCACTGAAGCTTTCTTT
>TRBV5-6|-|TRBJ2-5|TRBD2
CASSTKSGGQETQYF
TGTGCCAGCAGCACGAAAAGCGGGGGGCAAGAGACCCAGTACTTC
>TRBV15|-|TRBJ1-1|-
CATSRVRSGPNTEAFF
TGTGCCACCAGCAGAGTCCGGAGTGGCCCGAACACTGAAGCTTTCTTT
>TRBV5-4|-|TRBJ1-6|TRBD1
CASSTRQGGDSPLHF
TGTGCCAGCAGCACCCGACAGGGGGGAGATTCACCCCTCCACTTT
>TRBV5-6|few|TRBJ1-2|-
CASSLRPGQGYTF
TGTGCCAGCAGCTTGCGTCCAGGGCAAGGCTACACCTTC
>TRBV19|-|TRBJ2-1|-
CASSTLDRYNEQFF
TGTGCCAGTAGTACACTTGACAGATACAATGAGCAGTTCTTC
>TRBV5-1|-|TRBJ1-2|TRBD1
CASSLEIGRTGPDYGYTF
TGCGCCAGCAGCTTGGAAATTGGTCGGACAGGGCCGGACTATGGCTACACCTTC
>TRBV6-5|-|TRBJ1-1|TRBD1
CASSYGQAVPEAFF
TGTGCCAGCAGTTACGGACAGGCTGTCCCTGAAGCTTTCTTT
>TRBV11-2|-|TRBJ1-2|TRBD1
CASRSGQGAGGYTF
TGTGCCAGCAGATCGGGACAGGGGGCGGGTGGCTACACCTTC
>TRBV6-5|-|TRBJ1-2|TRBD1
CASSSFDRGGDGYTF
TGTGCCAGCAGTTCCTTTGACAGGGGTGGAGATGGCTACACCTTC
>TRBV6-5|-|TRBJ2-3|TRBD1
CASSYGQGATDTQYF
TGTGCCAGCAGCTACGGACAGGGGGCAACAGATACGCAGTATTTT
>TRBV25-1|-|TRBJ2-2|TRBD2
CASRTGTSLGGELFF
TGTGCCAGCAGAACCGGGACTAGTCTTGGCGGGGAGCTGTTTTTT
>TRBV2|-|TRBJ1-2|TRBD1
CASHITGVTTYTF
TGTGCCAGCCATATAACAGGGGTCACCACCTACACCTTC
>TRBV7-2|-|TRBJ2-2|-
CASSSTGLGTGELFF
TGTGCCAGCAGCTCGACAGGTTTGGGCACCGGGGAGCTGTTTTTT
>TRBV12-3/TRBV12-4|-|TRBJ1-1|-
CASSLAGNTEAFF
TGTGCCAGCAGTTTAGCCGGGAACACTGAAGCTTTCTTT
>TRBV7-2|-|TRBJ1-6|TRBD1
CASSAQGQYNSPLHF
TGTGCCAGCAGCGCCCAGGGACAGTATAATTCACCCCTCCACTTT
>TRBV18|-|TRBJ2-3|TRBD1
CASSPLGQATTDTQYF
TGTGCCAGCTCACCACTCGGACAGGCCACCACAGATACGCAGTATTTT
>TRBV3-1/TRBV3-2|-|TRBJ2-5|-
CASSQIAETGRETQYF
TGTGCCAGCAGCCAAATCGCTGAGACGGGAAGAGAGACCCAGTACTTC
>TRBV6-5|-|TRBJ1-4|TRBD1
CASGWDRGGERLFF
TGTGCCAGCGGGTGGGACAGGGGAGGTGAGCGACTGTTTTTT
>TRBV5-1|-|TRBJ2-7|-
CASSLVGGAYEQYF
TGCGCCAGCAGCTTGGTTGGCGGAGCCTACGAGCAGTACTTC
>TRBV5-1|-|TRBJ1-1|TRBD1
CASSSTSGQLEAFF
TGCGCCAGCAGCTCGACGTCGGGACAGCTTGAAGCTTTCTTT
>TRBV15|-|TRBJ2-6|-
CATSDRSGANVLTF
TGTGCCACCAGCGACAGATCTGGGGCCAACGTCCTGACTTTC
>TRBV7-6|-|TRBJ1-5|-
CASSAGTDDGNQPQHF
TGTGCCAGCAGCGCTGGGACTGACGACGGCAATCAGCCCCAGCATTTT
>TRBV19|-|TRBJ1-2|-
CASSPMGGGSYGYTF
TGTGCCAGTAGTCCCATGGGAGGAGGGAGCTATGGCTACACCTTC
>TRBV6-5|-|TRBJ1-5|-
CASRSMYQPQHF
TGTGCCAGCAGATCTATGTATCAGCCCCAGCATTTT
>TRBV19|once|TRBJ1-4|-
CASSILWGSGRKKLFF
TGTGCCAGTAGTATTCTATGGGGATCCGGGAGGAAAAAACTGTTTTTT
>TRBV27|-|TRBJ2-2|-
CASRWTASNTGELFF
TGTGCCAGCAGATGGACAGCCTCGAACACCGGGGAGCTGTTTTTT